These 15 T cell receptor beta chains were all obtained from the same sample, sequenced in a study of cytomegalovirus exposure and HLA in healthy donors. This table comes from immunoSEQ multiplex PCR, and its TCRdb copy is limited to in-frame clones, with some not included. The sample contains hundreds of thousands of clones, around 86% of which appear only once. Sequencing was carried out using PBMCs. All receptors derive from a woman in her twenties or thirties in good health and CMV-seropositive.

The chain couples TRBV18 to TRBJ2-7; 9 positions match TRBD2. V shed 2 bases and J 5 bases; nucleotides not matched to a gene: 7. The CDR3 is made up of 15 amino acids. Germline assignment: CDR1 KGHSH and CDR2 LQKENI. CDR3 bases: TGTGCCAGCTCACCAGTGGCTAGCGGGAACGACGAGCAGTACTTC. It encodes CASSPVASGNDEQYF.

The V call is TRBV2, the J call TRBJ1-1; 9 nucleotides line up with TRBD1. Germline CDR1 and CDR2: SNHLY and FYNNEI. There are 15 residues in the CDR3. J gave up 4 bases and V 6 bases, and 9 bases lay outside the gene matches. CDR3 loop: CASSQQGARGTEAFF. In DNA, the CDR3 is TGTGCCAGCAGCCAACAGGGGGCGCGGGGCACTGAAGCTTTCTTT.

V and J are TRBV29-1 and TRBJ2-6; no firm D call. Trimming removed 7 bases from V and 0 bases from J, with 7 bases in between. The CDR3 totals 13 residues. Germline V gene data show CDR1 as SQVTM and CDR2 as ANQGSEA. This chain's CDR3 is CSALLSGANVLTF. CDR3 bases: TGCAGCGCCCTACTCTCTGGGGCCAACGTCCTGACTTTC.

The V gene is TRBV2, the J gene TRBJ2-1, with 12 bases that match TRBD2. The CDR3 runs 16 residues. Germline V gene data show CDR1 as SNHLY and CDR2 as FYNNEI. V was pared by 2 bases and J by 14 bases, with 13 bases of the junction left unmatched. The CDR3 region has the DNA TGTGCCAGCAGTGAAATCCCCGCGGCTAGCGGGAGGGCGGAGTTCTTC. Translated, it gives CASSEIPAASGRAEFF.

Only a few counts were recorded for this clone. The chain employs TRBV11-3 and TRBJ2-7; tentative D call: TRBD1 (6 bases). Trimming stripped 0 bases from V and 5 bases from J, with 20 bases between. The CDR3 is 17 amino acids. The germline CDR1 and CDR2 sequences are SGHNT and YENEEA. In DNA form, the CDR3 reads TGTGCCAGCAGCTTAGAAGGTGGGGCGTGGCAGGGGCACGAGCAGTACTTC. Amino acid sequence: CASSLEGGAWQGHEQYF.

The chain links TRBV30 to TRBJ1-5; 8 positions agree with TRBD1. The CDR3 has 13 amino acids. Germline CDR1 reads GTSNPN; CDR2 reads SVGIG (reference sequence). V shed 4 bases and J 4 bases; nucleotides not matched to a gene: 3. CDR3 nucleotides: TGTGCCTGGACCCGACAGGGGAATCAGCCCCAGCATTTT. Residues: CAWTRQGNQPQHF.

The rearrangement joins TRBV18 to TRBJ2-7; TRBD2 agrees at 8 bases. V shed 3 bases and J 2 bases; nucleotides not matched to a gene: 3. The CDR3 consists of 14 residues. From germline, CDR1 is KGHSH and CDR2 LQKENI. The CDR3 bases are TGTGCCAGCTCACCGGGACTAGTTACCTACGAGCAGTACTTC. Translating gives CASSPGLVTYEQYF.

The V and J genes are TRBV5-1 and TRBJ2-3, with TRBD2 identical over 7 bases. CDR3 length equals 17 residues. V gave up 6 bases and J gave up 2 bases; unmatched junction bases: 15. CDR1 is SGHRS and CDR2 is YFSETQ in the germline V gene. DNA of the CDR3: TGCGCCAGCATGGAGGACGGCGGGAGACGATCCACAGATACGCAGTATTTT. Amino acids: CASMEDGGRRSTDTQYF.

This clone appeared a single time. The V and J genes are TRBV5-1 and TRBJ1-1; perhaps TRBD1 as D (5 bases). The germline V gene has CDR1 SGHRS and CDR2 YFSETQ. The CDR3 runs 14 residues. Trimming shortened V by 1 base and J by 6 bases, and 13 bases separated the two germline ends. The CDR3 is CASSLSNGDSEAFF. The CDR3 bases are TGCGCCAGCAGCTTGTCTAATGGGGACTCTGAAGCTTTCTTT.

The chain recombines TRBV5-1 with TRBJ1-2, with D perhaps matching TRBD1 (5 bases). The CDR3 consists of 13 residues. V was cut by 2 bases and J by 3 bases, with 8 bases left in between. The germline V gene has CDR1 SGHRS and CDR2 YFSETQ. The CDR3 reads CASSFAGDYGYTF. The CDR3 DNA sequence: TGCGCCAGCAGCTTCGCGGGGGACTATGGCTACACCTTC.

The V and J genes are TRBV5-1 and TRBJ2-7; 11 bases align to TRBD2. The CDR3 runs 16 residues. Trimming took 5 bases from V and 7 from J; bases not matched to a gene: 14. Germline values: CDR1 SGHRS, CDR2 YFSETQ. The CDR3 DNA reads TGCGCCAGCAGTTCCGGACTAGCGGGCGGCCGGGAGGAGCAGTACTTC. Protein: CASSSGLAGGREEQYF.

The gene calls are TRBV7-2 and TRBJ1-1, with D unclear. V shed 2 bases and J shed 3 bases, with 7 bases lying between them. From germline, CDR1 is SGHTA and CDR2 FQGNSA. The CDR3 totals 13 residues. The CDR3 DNA reads TGTGCCAGCAGCTTAAATCGAGACACTGAAGCTTTCTTT. This codes for CASSLNRDTEAFF. The complete variable domain, with remaining parts taken from reference TRBV7-2 and TRBJ1-1, reads GAGVSQSPSNKVTEKGKDVELRCDPISGHTALYWYRQSLGQGLEFLIYFQGNSAPDKSGLPSDRFSAERTGGSVSTLTIQRTQQEDSAVYLCASSLNRDTEAFFGQGTRLTVV.

The gene calls are TRBV27 and TRBJ2-7; a weak D match, TRBD2 (5 bases). Per the germline V gene, CDR1 is MNHEY and CDR2 is SMNVEV (reference sequence). Trimming took off 4 bases at V and 2 bases at J, with 9 bases between the two ends. The length of the CDR3 is 13 residues. The DNA of the CDR3 is TGTGCCAGCAGTTGGGCGGGTACCTACGAGCAGTACTTC. Protein product: CASSWAGTYEQYF.

The chain is built from TRBV19 and TRBJ1-5, with 7 bases identical to TRBD1. The CDR3 sequence is 19 residues long. Germline lookup yields CDR1 LNHDA and CDR2 SQIVND (reference sequence). Germline trimming cut 3 bases from V and 0 bases from J; bases unmatched to any gene: 14. This CDR3 is CASSMDRTDFSYSNQPQHF. Here the CDR3 DNA reads TGTGCCAGTAGTATGGACAGGACCGATTTTTCCTATAGCAATCAGCCCCAGCATTTT.

The chain carries TRBV7-3 and TRBJ2-7, with 10 bases matching TRBD2. Germline CDR1 and CDR2: SGHTA and FQGTGA. The CDR3 sequence is 17 residues long. V trimming: 2 bases; J trimming: 7 bases; junction bases outside the gene matches: 14. The CDR3, as DNA: TGTGCCAGCAGCTTACTGGGTCCAGCGGGAGGGACTTTAGAGCAGTACTTC. It translates to CASSLLGPAGGTLEQYF.